Following are 11 T cell receptor beta chains from one sample sequenced in a study of blood T cell repertoires in COVID-19. The table came from immunoSEQ multiplex PCR; TCRdb's copy has only in-frame clones and leaves some out. Of more than 350,000 clones listed, more than 75% are singletons. Material for sequencing was peripheral blood. These receptors originate from a woman aged 25 to 45 with COVID-19, enrolled during active disease.

The chain joins TRBV30 to TRBJ2-3, with D tentatively TRBD1 (6 bases). The CDR3 sequence is 14 residues long. Trimming left V 4 bases short and J 6 bases short, with 17 bases between. Per the germline V gene, CDR1 is GTSNPN and CDR2 is SVGIG (reference sequence). CDR3 amino acids: CAWTPAGAGDTQYF. CDR3 sequence (DNA): TGTGCCTGGACTCCCGCAGGGGCTGGGGATACGCAGTATTTT.

The V call is TRBV5-1, the J call TRBJ2-3; no reliable D call. Per germline, CDR1 SGHRS and CDR2 YFSETQ. V lost 4 bases, J lost 0 bases, and 12 bases lay in between. There are 15 residues in the CDR3. CDR3 sequence reads: CASSPGSVSTDTQYF. CDR3 in DNA: TGCGCCAGCAGCCCCGGGTCGGTCAGCACAGATACGCAGTATTTT.

The J gene is TRBJ1-2, the V gene TRBV9, with D unclear. The CDR3 loop spans 15 amino acids. The germline V gene encodes CDR1 SGDLS and CDR2 YYNGEE. Between the trimmed V and J ends, which lost 0 bases and 8 bases, there was a span of 17 bases. The CDR3: CASSVGTAPSGGYTF. DNA of the CDR3: TGTGCCAGCAGCGTAGGAACAGCCCCATCAGGAGGCTACACCTTC. Full variable domain (outside the CDR3, taken from reference TRBV9 and TRBJ1-2): DSGVTQTPKHLITATGQRVTLRCSPRSGDLSVYWYQQSLDQGLQFLIQYYNGEERAKGNILERFSAQQFPDLHSELNLSSLELGDSALYFCASSVGTAPSGGYTFGSGTRLTVV.

The CDR3 DNA sequence: TGTGCCAGTAGTATAGGTCCACGAGCCTACGAGCAGTACTTC. Its translation is CASSIGPRAYEQYF. V is TRBV19 and J is TRBJ2-7, with D uncertain. Germline V lookup: CDR1 LNHDA, CDR2 SQIVND (reference sequence). The CDR3 totals 14 residues. V was clipped by 1 base and J by 2 bases, with 9 bases between them.

The chain is built from TRBV20-1 and TRBJ1-5; 7 bases are a match to TRBD1. Germline V gene data show CDR1 as DFQATT and CDR2 as SNEGSKA (reference sequence). The CDR3 length is 15 residues. V shed 3 bases and J 0 bases; nucleotides not matched to a gene: 5. CDR3 DNA: TGCAGTGCTAGTGAGGGGGCGGGTAGCAATCAGCCCCAGCATTTT. It codes for CSASEGAGSNQPQHF.

The chain links TRBV10-3 to TRBJ2-1; 11 bases map to TRBD2. Trimming took 2 bases from V and 4 from J; bases not matched to a gene: 4. CDR3 length: 16 amino acids. Germline-derived CDR1 and CDR2 are ENHRY and SYGVKD. CDR3 bases: TGTGCCATCAGTGAGCCCCTAGCGGGAGGATACAATGAGCAGTTCTTC. Its translation: CAISEPLAGGYNEQFF.

The J gene is TRBJ2-5, the V gene TRBV18; 7 bases map to TRBD2. CDR3 length: 20 amino acids. The junction had 22 bases not matched to a gene; V was cut back by 3 bases and J by 3 bases. The germline CDR1 and CDR2 sequences are KGHSH and LQKENI. CDR3 amino acids: CASSPRSGGSGSAGEETQYF. Written as DNA, the CDR3 is TGTGCCAGCTCACCGCGAAGCGGCGGGAGTGGAAGTGCGGGGGAAGAGACCCAGTACTTC.

This chain uses TRBV7-9 with TRBJ2-4, with TRBD2 as a possible D gene (6 bases). Trimming cost V 0 bases and J 11 bases, with 8 bases left between them. There are 12 residues in the CDR3. In germline, CDR1 is SEHNR, CDR2 FQNEAQ (reference sequence). The CDR3 loop reads CASSLARGVQYF. The DNA for the CDR3 is TGTGCCAGCAGCTTAGCGCGGGGCGTTCAGTACTTC.

The CDR3 DNA reads as TGTGCCAGCAGTTACCGCGGAGCCGACTATGGCTACACCTTC. This sequence encodes CASSYRGADYGYTF. V gene TRBV6-5 combines with J gene TRBJ1-2; D remains ambiguous. V was shortened by 2 bases and J by 3 bases, with 10 bases between the two germline ends. From germline, CDR1 is MNHEY and CDR2 SVGAGI. The CDR3 loop spans 14 amino acids.

The chain is built from TRBV5-1 and TRBJ2-3; D unclear. Trimming shortened V by 0 bases and J by 4 bases, and 6 bases separated the two germline ends. Germline V gene sequence: CDR1 SGHRS, CDR2 YFSETQ. The CDR3 length is 13 residues. The CDR3 sequence: CASSLVRADTQYF. In nucleotides, the CDR3 is TGCGCCAGCAGCTTGGTCCGGGCAGATACGCAGTATTTT.

V usage is TRBV7-6 and J usage is TRBJ2-1, with 13 positions matching TRBD2. V lost 2 bases, J lost 4 bases, and 2 bases stayed unmatched. CDR1 and CDR2 from the germline V gene are SGHVS and FNYEAQ. The CDR3 extends over 16 amino acids. This chain's CDR3 is CASSLRTSGSYNEQFF. In DNA, the CDR3 is TGTGCCAGCAGCTTAAGGACTAGCGGGAGTTACAATGAGCAGTTCTTC.